The 27 T cell receptor beta chains below were found in one sample sequenced in a study of blood T cell repertoires in COVID-19. The assay was immunoSEQ multiplex PCR, and TCRdb's table has in-frame clones only and misses some. The profile shows about 490,000 clones, roughly 85% of them singletons. Material: peripheral blood. The receptors derive from a human donor in a cohort sampled during active COVID-19.

V is TRBV6-5 and J is TRBJ2-5; 8 bases agree with TRBD2. CDR3 length: 13 residues. Germline CDR1 reads MNHEY; CDR2 reads SVGAGI. Trimming cost V 7 bases and J 5 bases; bases outside gene matches: 6. For the CDR3, the DNA is TGTGCCAGCAAAGCGGGGGTAGCCGAGACCCAGTACTTC. It specifies CASKAGVAETQYF.

The chain carries TRBV6-6 and TRBJ2-5, with TRBD2 as a possible D gene (7 bases). The CDR3 is made up of 13 amino acids. Per the germline V gene, CDR1 is MNHNY and CDR2 is SVGAGI (reference sequence). Between the trimmed V and J ends, which lost 5 bases and 5 bases, there was a span of 12 bases. The CDR3 is CASSGGAPETQYF. CDR3 sequence (DNA): TGTGCCAGCAGTGGGGGGGCCCCGGAGACCCAGTACTTC.

This clone was seen a single time. The chain recombines TRBV7-2 with TRBJ2-1; tentative D call: TRBD2 (5 bases). This CDR3 contains 15 residues. Germline values: CDR1 SGHTA, CDR2 FQGNSA. Trimming removed 8 bases at V and 2 bases at J, with 16 bases between. CDR3 in amino acids: CASPAPGNTYNEQFF. DNA of the CDR3: TGTGCCAGCCCCGCCCCGGGGAATACCTACAATGAGCAGTTCTTC. Complete variable domain (other parts from reference TRBV7-2 and TRBJ2-1): GAGVSQSPSNKVTEKGKDVELRCDPISGHTALYWYRQSLGQGLEFLIYFQGNSAPDKSGLPSDRFSAERTGGSVSTLTIQRTQQEDSAVYLCASPAPGNTYNEQFFGPGTRLTVL.

This sequence joins TRBV10-3 and TRBJ1-5; 9 bases fit TRBD1. Germline assignment: CDR1 ENHRY and CDR2 SYGVKD. The CDR3 extends over 16 amino acids. V was pared by 3 bases and J by 2 bases, with 5 bases of the junction left unmatched. This CDR3 reads CAISEQGAWGNQPQHF. The CDR3 nucleotides are TGTGCCATCAGTGAACAGGGGGCATGGGGCAATCAGCCCCAGCATTTT.

V gene TRBV7-2 combines with J gene TRBJ2-1; no clear D gene. Germline-derived CDR1 and CDR2 are SGHTA and FQGNSA. The CDR3 is 15 residues long. V lost 2 bases to trimming and J lost 2 bases, with 10 bases between them. CDR3 protein: CASSLRRIPYNEQFF. The CDR3 region has the DNA TGTGCCAGCAGCTTACGGAGAATACCCTACAATGAGCAGTTCTTC.

DNA for the CDR3: TGTGCCTGGAGTGAACCCCGTACTAGCGGGAGGGCCAATGAGCAGTTCTTC. Encoded protein: CAWSEPRTSGRANEQFF. The chain combines TRBV30 with TRBJ2-1, with 13 bases that match TRBD2. With V trimmed by 1 base and J by 6 bases, 9 bases remained unmatched. This CDR3 is built from 17 residues. Germline CDR1 and CDR2: GTSNPN and SVGIG (reference sequence).

The chain links TRBV18 to TRBJ2-7; 9 nucleotides match TRBD2. The V segment lost 2 bases and the J segment 0 bases; nucleotides outside the gene matches: 2. Germline V CDR1 and CDR2: KGHSH, LQKENI. This CDR3 is built from 15 residues. This CDR3 reads CASSPETSGSYEQYF. The CDR3 region has the DNA TGTGCCAGCTCACCAGAGACTAGCGGCTCCTACGAGCAGTACTTC.

The rearrangement joins TRBV30 to TRBJ2-1; TRBD2 matches at 10 bases. The CDR3 is 14 amino acids. CDR1 is GTSNPN and CDR2 is SVGIG in the germline V gene (reference sequence). Trimming took 4 bases from V and 10 from J; bases not matched to a gene: 10. The CDR3, as DNA: TGTGCCTGGAATAGGGCTAGCGGGGGCTCGGAGCAGTTCTTC. This codes for CAWNRASGGSEQFF.

The chain joins TRBV6-5 to TRBJ1-2; TRBD1 agrees at 9 bases. The germline V gene encodes CDR1 MNHEY and CDR2 SVGAGI. This CDR3 is 13 amino acids long. V was clipped by 6 bases and J by 7 bases; unmatched bases: 6. The CDR3 sequence is CASRTGGRSGYTF. The CDR3 DNA sequence: TGTGCCAGCAGGACAGGGGGGCGGAGTGGCTACACCTTC.

CDR3 in DNA: TGCGCCAGCAGCCAACGTTTTTACGGGACAGGGGACTTTACTAACTATGGCTACACCTTC. Translation gives CASSQRFYGTGDFTNYGYTF. V is TRBV4-3 and J is TRBJ1-2; TRBD1 matches at 10 bases. From germline, CDR1 is LGHNA and CDR2 YSLEER. V lost 2 bases to trimming and J lost 0 bases; unmatched junction nucleotides: 15. This CDR3 is built from 20 residues.

V usage is TRBV19 and J usage is TRBJ2-3, with 7 bases fitting TRBD1. CDR3 length equals 14 residues. V dropped 6 bases and J dropped 2; count of bases not matched to a gene: 5. The germline gives CDR1 LNHDA, CDR2 SQIVND (reference sequence). DNA of the CDR3: TGTGCCAGTAGCGGGACAGCCGTCACAGATACGCAGTATTTT. Translating it yields CASSGTAVTDTQYF.

This clone has just one count. The chain uses TRBV30 and TRBJ1-4; unclear D gene. The CDR3 totals 12 residues. Trimming stripped 0 bases from V and 7 bases from J, with 6 bases between. CDR1 is GTSNPN, CDR2 SVGIG, per germline (reference sequence). The DNA for the CDR3 is TGTGCCTGGAGTGTAACTGGTGAAAAACTGTTTTTT. Its translation: CAWSVTGEKLFF. The full variable domain, completed using reference TRBV30 and TRBJ1-4, is SQTIHQWPATLVQPVGSPLSLECTVEGTSNPNLYWYRQAAGRGLQLLFYSVGIGQISSEVPQNLSASRPQDRQFILSSKKLLLSDSGFYLCAWSVTGEKLFFGSGTQLSVL.

The chain has TRBV28 and TRBJ1-5; D is ambiguous. With 6 bases removed from V and 4 bases from J, the gap between germline ends came to 7 bases. CDR1 and CDR2 from the germline V gene are MDHEN and SYDVKM. This CDR3 has 12 amino acids. For the CDR3, the DNA is TGTGCCAGCAGGGCAGGAAATCAGCCCCAGCATTTT. Residues: CASRAGNQPQHF.

The J gene is TRBJ2-1, the V gene TRBV14; D gene ambiguous. V gave up 4 bases and J gave up 5 bases, with 9 bases separating them. The CDR3 totals 13 residues. CDR1 and CDR2 from the germline V gene are SGHDN and FVKESK. DNA for the CDR3: TGTGCCAGCAGCCCACGGGTAAACAATGAGCAGTTCTTC. Encoded protein: CASSPRVNNEQFF.

This clone was seen a single time. The V call is TRBV10-2, the J call TRBJ1-6; TRBD1 is a possible D gene (5 bases). CDR1 is WSHSY, CDR2 SAAADI, per germline. There are 14 residues in the CDR3. Trimming pared 8 bases from V and 1 base from J, leaving 9 bases between. The CDR3 coding sequence is TGCGCCAGCTTGGAGGGGTCCTATAATTCACCCCTCCACTTT. It is translated as CASLEGSYNSPLHF.

The CDR3 DNA follows: TGTGCCAGCAGCTTATATGGGACTAACCAAGAGACCCAGTACTTC. Protein sequence: CASSLYGTNQETQYF. The rearrangement links TRBV13 to TRBJ2-5, with 7 bases identical to TRBD2. The V gene end was trimmed by 2 bases and the J gene end by 0 bases; junction bases not matched to a gene: 3. There are 15 residues in the CDR3. CDR1 and CDR2 (germline): PRHDT, FYEKMQ (reference sequence).

J is TRBJ1-5 and V is TRBV5-3; D unclear. TRBV5-3 is filed as an ORF, its function uncertain. Trimming cost V 2 bases and J 6 bases, with 15 bases left between them. The CDR3 is 15 residues long. The CDR3 DNA reads as TGTGCCAGAAGCTTCCGAATTCCCCGGAGTCAGCCCCAGCATTTT. Its translation is CARSFRIPRSQPQHF.

The chain is built from TRBV2 and TRBJ2-1; the match to TRBD1 covers 9 bases. This CDR3 has 12 amino acids. The V segment lost 3 bases and the J segment 14 bases; nucleotides outside the gene matches: 5. Per the germline V gene, CDR1 is SNHLY and CDR2 is FYNNEI. CDR3 DNA sequence: TGTGCCAGCAGTGATAAGGGGACAGGGAAGTTCTTC. This gives the protein CASSDKGTGKFF.

J is TRBJ2-2 and V is TRBV6-4; D gene unclear. Germline assignment: CDR1 MRHNA and CDR2 SNTAGT. The CDR3 is 13 amino acids. V lost 3 bases and J lost 4, with 6 bases in between. The CDR3 protein is CASSEISTGELFF. In DNA, the CDR3 is TGTGCCAGCAGTGAAATTAGCACCGGGGAGCTGTTTTTT.

The genes are TRBV18 and TRBJ2-7; unclear D gene. V was trimmed by 2 bases and J by 6 bases, leaving 14 bases between them. CDR3 length: 14 residues. Germline V lookup: CDR1 KGHSH, CDR2 LQKENI. The CDR3 nucleotides read TGTGCCAGCTCACCATACGCCCCGCCCAGCGAGCAGTACTTC. Protein: CASSPYAPPSEQYF. The full variable domain, rest sourced from reference TRBV18 and TRBJ2-7, is NAGVMQNPRHLVRRRGQEARLRCSPMKGHSHVYWYRQLPEEGLKFMVYLQKENIIDESGMPKERFSAEFPKEGPSILRIQQVVRGDSAAYFCASSPYAPPSEQYFGPGTRLTVT.

This chain links TRBV27 with TRBJ1-4; 7 nucleotides line up with TRBD1. The germline gives CDR1 MNHEY, CDR2 SMNVEV (reference sequence). The V segment lost 4 bases and the J segment 2 bases; nucleotides outside the gene matches: 13. The CDR3 length is 18 residues. This CDR3 is CASSSSRQGRITNEKLFF. In DNA, the CDR3 is TGTGCCAGCAGTTCCTCCCGACAGGGTCGAATCACTAATGAAAAACTGTTTTTT.

The J gene is TRBJ2-1, the V gene TRBV6-5; TRBD1 might be the D (5 bases). V lost 6 bases and J lost 8, with 8 bases in between. Germline V gene sequence: CDR1 MNHEY, CDR2 SVGAGI. CDR3 length equals 11 residues. CDR3: CASSLTDEQFF. CDR3 nucleotides: TGTGCCAGCAGCCTGACAGATGAGCAGTTCTTC.

The genes are TRBV9 and TRBJ2-3, with 11 bases lining up with TRBD1. CDR1 is SGDLS, CDR2 YYNGEE, per germline. The CDR3 is 17 amino acids. The junction had 9 bases not matched to a gene; V was cut back by 3 bases and J by 3 bases. As DNA, the CDR3 is TGTGCCAGCAGCGCCCTTAGGGGACAGGGGGGGACAGATACGCAGTATTTT. This encodes CASSALRGQGGTDTQYF.

The chain uses TRBV7-9 and TRBJ2-3; weak D call: TRBD1 (6 bases). Germline V gene sequence: CDR1 SEHNR, CDR2 FQNEAQ (reference sequence). Trimming removed 3 bases from V and 0 bases from J, with 10 bases in between. The CDR3 loop spans 15 amino acids. CDR3 sequence (DNA): TGTGCCAGCAGCTTGGGTACAGGGAGCACAGATACGCAGTATTTT. Protein: CASSLGTGSTDTQYF.

The V gene is TRBV30, the J gene TRBJ2-5; D gene uncertain. The germline CDR1 and CDR2 sequences are GTSNPN and SVGIG (reference sequence). V lost 7 bases and J lost 0, with 12 bases in between. There are 13 residues in the CDR3. CDR3 protein: CAFVARYQETQYF. The CDR3, as DNA: TGTGCCTTTGTGGCGAGGTACCAAGAGACCCAGTACTTC.

V and J are TRBV9 and TRBJ2-7, with D unclear. The CDR3 runs to 15 residues. Germline loops: CDR1 SGDLS, CDR2 YYNGEE. Trimming stripped 0 bases from V and 1 base from J, with 11 bases between. The CDR3 is CASSVALSDSYEQYF. CDR3 nucleotide sequence: TGTGCCAGCAGCGTAGCTCTGTCAGATTCCTACGAGCAGTACTTC.

This clone was seen only once. V gene TRBV4-2 combines with J gene TRBJ2-7, with TRBD2 identical over 8 bases. CDR3 length: 18 amino acids. Germline loops: CDR1 LGHNA, CDR2 YNFKEQ. Trimming at V came to 1 base and at J to 5 bases, leaving 16 bases not matched to a gene. CDR3 coding DNA: TGTGCCAGCAGCCAAGGTGCCCTCGGGAGGGCCGGTATGGACGAGCAGTACTTC. This encodes CASSQGALGRAGMDEQYF.